This TCR beta chain was profiled in a study of T cell responses to AZD1222 COVID-19 vaccine. Study as a whole: Timing groups of about 4 and about 12 weeks for second doses were pooled.

Details on this clone: Its antigen remains unidentified.

Findings and caveats of the study: Only 5 to 7 AZD1222 recipients were seropositive at baseline. Repertoire sampling happened only post peak T cell response.

Clones were sequenced by immunoSEQ multiplex PCR, and TCRdb holds only the in-frame ones, with some missing. This sample has some 130,000 clones, with 75% to 90% found just once. The V end lost 6 bases, the J end lost 1 base, and 14 bases lay between the germline ends. The CDR3 is made up of 15 amino acids. Per germline, CDR1 SGDLS and CDR2 YYNGEE. The TCR originated in an adult in good health. The chain carries TRBV9 and TRBJ1-5; a possible D gene is TRBD1 (5 bases). The sequencing here drew on peripheral blood, taken on day 0 of AZD1222 vaccination. CDR3 in amino acids: CASKAGVSSNQPQHF. Here the CDR3 DNA reads TGTGCCAGCAAAGCGGGGGTGTCAAGCAATCAGCCCCAGCATTTT.